The rows below give T cell receptor beta chains drawn from one sample of a study of T-cell memory formation after mild COVID-19. A single record per CDR3 protein comes from TCRdb applying MiXCR to the 5' RACE reads. The sample holds roughly 43,000 distinct CDR3 sequences, about a tenth seen once. The sequenced sample was PBMCs or a T cell subset sorted from them (not recorded which). The receptors shown here come from an adult woman who had mild COVID-19 (a few samples of this study predate the infection). Cell type and time point are not known. The CDR3 runs from the conserved cysteine through the conserved F or W. The D gene is left open where the match is weak. Clone size appears in some rows only: once, few, many, or a class for an expanded clone.

abundance: -; d_gene: -; v_gene: TRBV21-1; j_gene: TRBJ2-2; CDR3aa: CASSTGSSGGTNTGELFF; CDR3nt: TGTGCCAGCAGCACAGGGTCCTCAGGGGGAACGAACACCGGGGAGCTGTTTTTT
abundance: -; d_gene: -; v_gene: TRBV7-2; j_gene: TRBJ1-2; CDR3aa: CASSTRQGNGYTF; CDR3nt: TGTGCCAGCAGCACTCGCCAGGGGAACGGCTACACCTTC
abundance: -; d_gene: -; v_gene: TRBV18; j_gene: TRBJ2-3; CDR3aa: CASSPASTDTQYF; CDR3nt: TGTGCCAGCTCACCAGCTAGCACAGATACGCAGTATTTT
abundance: -; d_gene: -; v_gene: TRBV9; j_gene: TRBJ1-2; CDR3aa: CASSLKPAGGDYGYTF; CDR3nt: TGTGCCAGCAGCCTAAAGCCGGCAGGAGGGGACTATGGCTACACCTTC
abundance: many; d_gene: -; v_gene: TRBV5-1; j_gene: TRBJ2-5; CDR3aa: CASSPNGGHSGETQYF; CDR3nt: TGCGCCAGCAGCCCTAACGGAGGCCACTCGGGGGAGACCCAGTACTTC
abundance: medium-sized; d_gene: TRBD1; v_gene: TRBV5-5; j_gene: TRBJ2-6; CDR3aa: CASSLEGQNSGANVLTF; CDR3nt: TGTGCCAGCAGCTTGGAGGGACAGAACTCTGGGGCCAACGTCCTGACTTTC
abundance: -; d_gene: -; v_gene: TRBV24-1; j_gene: TRBJ1-1; CDR3aa: CATRRGADTEAFF; CDR3nt: TGTGCCACCAGAAGGGGAGCGGATACTGAAGCTTTCTTT
abundance: few; d_gene: TRBD2; v_gene: TRBV27; j_gene: TRBJ2-7; CDR3aa: CASSLLAGAFYEQYF; CDR3nt: TGTGCCAGCAGTTTACTAGCGGGGGCCTTCTACGAGCAGTACTTC
abundance: many; d_gene: TRBD1; v_gene: TRBV30; j_gene: TRBJ2-3; CDR3aa: CAWSRDRLRGEAQYF; CDR3nt: TGTGCCTGGAGCCGGGACAGGCTAAGGGGAGAGGCGCAGTATTTT
abundance: few; d_gene: TRBD1; v_gene: TRBV12-3/TRBV12-4; j_gene: TRBJ1-5; CDR3aa: CASRLTGQGNQPQHF; CDR3nt: TGTGCCAGCAGACTCACGGGACAGGGCAATCAGCCCCAGCATTTT
abundance: many; d_gene: -; v_gene: TRBV4-1; j_gene: TRBJ1-1; CDR3aa: CASSQDLGRLNTEAFF; CDR3nt: TGCGCCAGCAGCCAAGATCTGGGACGTCTGAACACTGAAGCTTTCTTT
abundance: many; d_gene: -; v_gene: TRBV7-9; j_gene: TRBJ2-3; CDR3aa: CASSFEGDTQYF; CDR3nt: TGTGCCAGCAGCTTTGAGGGTGATACGCAGTATTTT
abundance: -; d_gene: -; v_gene: TRBV4-2; j_gene: TRBJ1-4; CDR3aa: CASSQDRQGGEKLFF; CDR3nt: TGTGCCAGCAGCCAAGATAGGCAGGGCGGTGAAAAACTGTTTTTT
abundance: -; d_gene: -; v_gene: TRBV11-2; j_gene: TRBJ2-7; CDR3aa: CASSATSGIEQYF; CDR3nt: TGTGCCAGCAGCGCAACTTCAGGAATCGAGCAGTACTTC
abundance: few; d_gene: TRBD1; v_gene: TRBV12-3/TRBV12-4; j_gene: TRBJ1-2; CDR3aa: CASSPGQLYGYTF; CDR3nt: TGTGCCAGCAGTCCGGGACAGCTCTATGGCTACACCTTC
abundance: many; d_gene: -; v_gene: TRBV20-1; j_gene: TRBJ2-1; CDR3aa: CSGPGPINEQFF; CDR3nt: TGCAGTGGACCGGGACCGATCAATGAGCAGTTCTTC
abundance: -; d_gene: -; v_gene: TRBV18; j_gene: TRBJ1-4; CDR3aa: CASSPRAVRTASTNEKLFF; CDR3nt: TGTGCCAGCTCACCAAGAGCCGTAAGGACAGCTTCAACTAATGAAAAACTGTTTTTT
abundance: many; d_gene: -; v_gene: TRBV7-9; j_gene: TRBJ2-3; CDR3aa: CASSRVSDPLDTQYF; CDR3nt: TGTGCCAGCAGCCGAGTCTCGGATCCCCTGGATACGCAGTATTTT
abundance: -; d_gene: -; v_gene: TRBV4-1; j_gene: TRBJ1-3; CDR3aa: CASSQDPGEGNTIYF; CDR3nt: TGCGCCAGCAGCCAAGATCCTGGTGAAGGAAACACCATATATTTT
abundance: few; d_gene: -; v_gene: TRBV20-1; j_gene: TRBJ2-4; CDR3aa: CSASISGKTKNIQYF; CDR3nt: TGCAGTGCTAGCATTTCAGGGAAAACCAAAAACATTCAGTACTTC
abundance: few; d_gene: TRBD2; v_gene: TRBV5-5; j_gene: TRBJ2-7; CDR3aa: CASRPAGGRYEQYF; CDR3nt: TGTGCCAGCAGACCCGCGGGGGGGCGTTACGAGCAGTACTTC
abundance: many; d_gene: -; v_gene: TRBV12-3/TRBV12-4; j_gene: TRBJ1-5; CDR3aa: CASNEDGHSNQPQHF; CDR3nt: TGTGCCAGCAACGAAGACGGGCATAGCAATCAGCCCCAGCATTTT
abundance: many; d_gene: -; v_gene: TRBV7-8; j_gene: TRBJ2-5; CDR3aa: CASSLRAPQGTQYF; CDR3nt: TGTGCCAGCAGCTTAAGGGCACCGCAAGGGACCCAGTACTTC
abundance: few; d_gene: TRBD1; v_gene: TRBV7-9; j_gene: TRBJ2-2; CDR3aa: CASSPRDRGLNGELFF; CDR3nt: TGTGCCAGCAGCCCCCGGGACAGGGGGCTAAACGGGGAGCTGTTTTTT
abundance: few; d_gene: -; v_gene: TRBV11-3; j_gene: TRBJ2-7; CDR3aa: CASSLGQVGTYEQYF; CDR3nt: TGTGCCAGCAGCTTAGGACAGGTCGGGACCTACGAGCAGTACTTC
abundance: many; d_gene: TRBD2; v_gene: TRBV20-1; j_gene: TRBJ2-1; CDR3aa: CSAQAPSGVNEQFF; CDR3nt: TGCAGTGCTCAGGCCCCTAGCGGGGTTAATGAGCAGTTCTTC
abundance: many; d_gene: -; v_gene: TRBV4-2; j_gene: TRBJ2-2; CDR3aa: CASSPSSGANTGELFF; CDR3nt: TGTGCCAGCAGCCCCTCCTCCGGGGCGAACACCGGGGAGCTGTTTTTT
abundance: many; d_gene: TRBD2; v_gene: TRBV27; j_gene: TRBJ2-1; CDR3aa: CASSPSRRTSGSDEQFF; CDR3nt: TGTGCCAGCAGCCCTAGCCGTCGGACTAGCGGGAGTGACGAGCAGTTCTTC